This is a list of T cell receptor beta chains from one sample in a study of blood T cell repertoires in COVID-19. TCRdb's table, derived via immunoSEQ multiplex PCR, lists solely in-frame clones and lacks some. In the table there are 150,000 or so clones, about 79% of which are singletons. The specimen was PBMCs or T cells enriched from blood (not recorded which). These receptors were obtained from a woman in her fifties or sixties who had recovered from COVID-19. Each CDR3 is given without its conserved first and last residue. Each record gives: J gene, clone size, CDR3 length, V gene, CDR3 protein. A clone size is listed for some rows: how often the clone was seen (once, few, many), or a class if it is expanded.

>TRBJ2-5|NA|13|TRBV7-9
ASRDRDRGEETQY
>TRBJ2-1|once|9|TRBV20-1
SYWTGHEQF
>TRBJ2-1|NA|13|TRBV29-1
SGTNVAGLYNEQF
>TRBJ2-5|NA|12|TRBV10-3
AISPDTLEQTQY
>TRBJ2-2|many|16|TRBV6-1
ASSEAPSGQVRMGELF
>TRBJ2-3|once|13|TRBV11-2
ASSIGTSGIDTQY
>TRBJ2-2|NA|13|TRBV19
ASSIDPVNTGELF
>TRBJ1-1|NA|12|TRBV27
ASSSTGLNTEAF
>TRBJ2-5|NA|13|TRBV6-5
ASNFWESGRETQY
>TRBJ2-7|few|14|TRBV19
ASSIDSAGETYEQY
>TRBJ2-7|few|14|TRBV7-8
ASSLGRLAVTYEQY
>TRBJ1-2|NA|12|TRBV7-6
ASSFGQGLKGYT
>TRBJ2-1|NA|11|TRBV30
AWSTLGAGEQF
>TRBJ2-1|few|12|TRBV7-2
ASSLRGAYNEQF
>TRBJ1-2|few|10|TRBV9
ASSDDRAGYT
>TRBJ2-2|few|15|TRBV11-3
ASSLVHSRANTGELF
>TRBJ1-2|NA|12|TRBV5-5
ASSRGQANYGYT
>TRBJ1-6|NA|11|TRBV5-1
ASSGVTGGTLH
>TRBJ1-3|NA|13|TRBV30
AWSLPGFSGNTIY
>TRBJ1-5|NA|13|TRBV5-6
ASSEGLNSNQPQH
>TRBJ1-2|NA|10|TRBV29-1
SVKDSSYGYT
>TRBJ1-6|NA|14|TRBV10-3
ATARAGGNYNSPLH
>TRBJ2-3|NA|14|TRBV28
ASSFEWRKGTDTQY
>TRBJ2-3|NA|11|TRBV28
ASEDTGKDTQY
>TRBJ1-1|NA|12|TRBV9
ASTGGSMNTEAF
>TRBJ1-1|once|13|TRBV7-6
ASSPGAGVETEAF
>TRBJ2-1|NA|13|TRBV2
ASSPDSGGANEQF
>TRBJ2-2|NA|13|TRBV6-5
ASSNRGLQGGELF
>TRBJ1-1|NA|12|TRBV5-1
ASSLGGGDTEAF
>TRBJ1-4|NA|10|TRBV30
AWSLTPGGRV
>TRBJ1-6|NA|13|TRBV11-2
ASSLGTGYNSPLH
>TRBJ1-3|few|13|TRBV28
ASSSTGTSGNTIY
>TRBJ2-1|NA|14|TRBV11-3
ASSLGSGGARNEQF
>TRBJ2-1|NA|13|TRBV3-1/TRBV3-2
ASSATSGSRDEQF
>TRBJ1-1|NA|12|TRBV28
ASSPRQGQTEAF
>TRBJ2-7|NA|12|TRBV21-1
ASSKGSFSYEQY
>TRBJ2-1|once|13|TRBV19
ASSPGGSRVDEQF
>TRBJ2-7|NA|12|TRBV7-2
ASTPPSRLGEQY
>TRBJ1-5|NA|13|TRBV5-1
ASSLDGESNQPQH
>TRBJ1-1|NA|11|TRBV7-3
ASSSGQRTEAF